A selection of T cell receptor beta chains follows, all from one sample in a study of vaccination and CD4 T cells after COVID-19. TCRdb reprocessed the PCR reads with MiXCR, giving one entry per CDR3 protein. Seen here are 15,000 to 17,000 distinct CDR3 sequences, 58% observed once, and the top ten hold approximately 12%. Antigens for these TCRs are unknown. The source material was CD4+ T cells from blood, cultured in vitro. These receptors were collected from a human donor who had recovered from COVID-19. The CDR3 runs from the conserved cysteine through the conserved F or W. D genes are given only for firm matches. Expanded clones are given a class, and other clones once, few, many or no size at all.

TRBD1 | TRBJ2-5 | TRBV6-1 | - | TGTGCCAGCGGTCGGACAGGGGGAAGGGATGCAGAGACCCAGTACTTC | CASGRTGGRDAETQYF
- | TRBJ1-2 | TRBV27 | - | TGTGCCAGCAGTAGTAGGATCGGGGGATCCTATGGCTACACCTTC | CASSSRIGGSYGYTF
- | TRBJ1-1 | TRBV12-3/TRBV12-4 | - | TGTGCCAGCAGTTTGACAGAGAACACTGAAGCTTTCTTT | CASSLTENTEAFF
- | TRBJ1-5 | TRBV7-8 | - | TGTGCCAGCAGCTCCCAACTCGACAGAAATCAGCCCCAGCATTTT | CASSSQLDRNQPQHF
TRBD2 | TRBJ2-1 | TRBV12-3/TRBV12-4 | - | TGTGCCAGCAGTTTATCAGCTAGCGGGGATGCTGAGCAGTTCTTC | CASSLSASGDAEQFF
- | TRBJ1-2 | TRBV19 | - | TGTGCCAGTAGTCTCCGACAGTCTAACTATGGCTACACCTTC | CASSLRQSNYGYTF
- | TRBJ2-5 | TRBV11-3 | - | TGTGCCAGCAGCTTAGTCTCCAGTCAAGGGACCCAGTACTTC | CASSLVSSQGTQYF
TRBD2 | TRBJ2-5 | TRBV3-1 | once | TGTGCCAGCAGCCCAACCGGGACTAGCGGAGAGACCCAGTACTTC | CASSPTGTSGETQYF
TRBD2 | TRBJ2-7 | TRBV11-2 | - | TGTGCCAGCAGCTTAGGGACTAGCGGGGGTTCCTACGAGCAGTACTTC | CASSLGTSGGSYEQYF
- | TRBJ2-5 | TRBV6-1 | - | TGTGCCAGCAGTGAATCGTGGGGGGGCCTGGAGACCCAGTACTTC | CASSESWGGLETQYF
TRBD1 | TRBJ1-6 | TRBV6-1 | - | TGTGCCAGCAGGCAGGGGGCGAATTCACCCCTCCACTTT | CASRQGANSPLHF
- | TRBJ1-5 | TRBV28 | - | TGTGCCAGCAGTCCCATCCGGCAGCCCCAGCATTTT | CASSPIRQPQHF
TRBD1 | TRBJ1-1 | TRBV6-1 | - | TGTGCCAGCAGTCTAAGATTTACAGGGGGCTTTGACACTGAAGCTTTCTTT | CASSLRFTGGFDTEAFF
TRBD1 | TRBJ1-1 | TRBV28 | - | TGTGCCAGCAGTATATGGACAGGGATGAACACTGAAGCTTTCTTT | CASSIWTGMNTEAFF
TRBD2 | TRBJ2-3 | TRBV20-1 | once | TGCAGTGCTAGAGGGACTAGCGGGATTAGCACAGATACGCAGTATTTT | CSARGTSGISTDTQYF
TRBD1 | TRBJ2-3 | TRBV9 | - | TGTGCCAGCAGCGTAGGCGGACAGGACGCAGATACGCAGTATTTT | CASSVGGQDADTQYF
TRBD1 | TRBJ1-1 | TRBV2 | few | TGTGCCAGCAGAGGACAGGGCGACACTGAAGCTTTCTTT | CASRGQGDTEAFF
TRBD1 | TRBJ1-6 | TRBV7-9 | - | TGTGCCAGCAGCTTAGGGGGACAGAATTCACCCCTCCACTTT | CASSLGGQNSPLHF
TRBD2 | TRBJ2-7 | TRBV20-1 | - | TGCAGTGCTAGTATCTTTCTAGCGGGGACCCTTTACGAGCAGTACTTC | CSASIFLAGTLYEQYF
- | TRBJ1-5 | TRBV5-8 | - | TGTGCCAGCAGCCGTAATAGGGGAAATAGCAATCAGCCCCAGCATTTT | CASSRNRGNSNQPQHF
TRBD1 | TRBJ2-2 | TRBV19 | - | TGTGCCAGTAGTATAGGGACAGGGGGCTCCGGGGAGCTGTTTTTT | CASSIGTGGSGELFF